The 32 T cell receptor beta chains given below trace back to one sample, sequenced in a study of cytomegalovirus exposure and HLA in healthy donors. Primers for the PCR totalled 60 Vbeta and 13 Jbeta. Produced via immunoSEQ multiplex PCR; TCRdb's table is partial and in-frame only. The repertoire consists of 100,000 or so clones, with roughly three quarters occurring once and the leading ten covering about 5.7%. Sequencing was done on a sample of PBMCs. All receptors come from a male donor in good health and CMV-seronegative.

J is TRBJ2-1 and V is TRBV7-2; 8 bases map to TRBD2. The CDR3 spans 13 residues. Germline CDR1 is SGHTA and CDR2 is FQGNSA. The V gene end was trimmed by 0 bases and the J gene end by 9 bases; junction bases not matched to a gene: 1. The CDR3 is CASSLALAGEQFF. The CDR3 DNA reads TGTGCCAGCAGCTTAGCGCTAGCGGGTGAGCAGTTCTTC.

The count of this clone is one. V is TRBV19 and J is TRBJ1-1, with D hard to call. Germline assignment: CDR1 LNHDA and CDR2 SQIVND (reference sequence). The CDR3 runs to 14 residues. Trimming took off 1 base at V and 4 bases at J, with 10 bases between the two ends. CDR3 nucleotide sequence: TGTGCCAGTAGTATAGCCCCAGGAACCACTGAAGCTTTCTTT. Encoded protein: CASSIAPGTTEAFF.

This clone was found once. Here the CDR3 reads CAWSVLEAGYTF. The CDR3 DNA reads as TGTGCCTGGAGTGTTTTAGAAGCGGGCTACACCTTC. The chain uses TRBV30 and TRBJ1-2; D unclear. Looked up from germline, CDR1 is GTSNPN and CDR2 is SVGIG (reference sequence). The CDR3 is 12 amino acids. The ends were cut back, 0 bases at V and 8 bases at J, with 10 bases in the middle. The variable domain in full, completed from reference TRBV30 and TRBJ1-2, reads SQTIHQWPATLVQPVGSPLSLECTVEGTSNPNLYWYRQAAGRGLQLLFYSVGIGQISSEVPQNLSASRPQDRQFILSSKKLLLSDSGFYLCAWSVLEAGYTFGSGTRLTVV.

The chain employs TRBV29-1 and TRBJ2-1; possibly TRBD1 for D (6 bases). The CDR3 contains 13 residues. CDR1 SQVTM and CDR2 ANQGSEA come from the germline V gene. Deletions cut 1 base from V and 7 bases from J, with 11 bases between. The CDR3 sequence is CSVEGGTRNEQFF. The CDR3, as DNA: TGCAGCGTTGAAGGGGGGACAAGGAATGAGCAGTTCTTC.

The chain links TRBV4-3 to TRBJ2-1; 8 nucleotides align to TRBD2. The germline CDR1 and CDR2 sequences are LGHNA and YSLEER. V lost 1 base, J lost 4 bases, and 6 bases stayed unmatched. The CDR3 length is 16 residues. The DNA of the CDR3 is TGCGCCAGCAGCCAAGCGGCGGGAGGAGTTTACAATGAGCAGTTCTTC. Translated: CASSQAAGGVYNEQFF.

The chain couples TRBV30 to TRBJ1-3; a weak D match, TRBD1 (6 bases). The CDR3 runs to 14 residues. V was cut by 5 bases and J by 2 bases, with 13 bases left in between. Germline V lookup: CDR1 GTSNPN, CDR2 SVGIG (reference sequence). DNA of the CDR3: TGTGCCTGGGAGCGCCCAGGGGCTGGAAACACCATATATTTT. It specifies CAWERPGAGNTIYF.

This clone was seen more than once but under ten times. The chain recombines TRBV10-3 with TRBJ1-2; 9 nucleotides agree with TRBD1. V lost 11 bases and J lost 7; bases outside the gene matches: 8. CDR1 and CDR2 (germline): ENHRY, SYGVKD. The CDR3 covers 12 residues. The CDR3: CASRQGEAGYTF. The CDR3 DNA is TGTGCCTCAAGACAGGGGGAGGCTGGCTACACCTTC.

The chain has TRBV2 and TRBJ2-7; D is possibly TRBD2 (5 bases). This CDR3 comprises 16 residues. Trimming removed 6 bases at V and 7 bases at J, with 25 bases between. Germline-derived CDR1 and CDR2 are SNHLY and FYNNEI. The CDR3 is CASRDVDQYLSGEQYF. DNA of the CDR3: TGTGCCAGCAGGGACGTTGACCAATACTTATCGGGGGAGCAGTACTTC.

V usage is TRBV5-1 and J usage is TRBJ2-3; 8 bases match TRBD1. Trimming at V came to 3 bases and at J to 2 bases, leaving 2 bases not matched to a gene. Per the germline V gene, CDR1 is SGHRS and CDR2 is YFSETQ. This CDR3 has 14 residues. Here the CDR3 reads CASSWTGFTDTQYF. As DNA, the CDR3 is TGCGCCAGCAGCTGGACAGGGTTCACAGATACGCAGTATTTT.

This chain joins TRBV30 and TRBJ1-2; the D gene is possibly TRBD1 (5 bases). CDR1 is GTSNPN and CDR2 is SVGIG in the germline V gene (reference sequence). V lost 0 bases and J lost 6, with 11 bases in between. The CDR3 is made up of 13 amino acids. The CDR3 protein is CAWSVRLGDGYTF. CDR3 in DNA: TGTGCCTGGAGTGTACGGTTAGGGGATGGCTACACCTTC.

The chain joins TRBV19 to TRBJ2-7, with D maybe TRBD2 (6 bases). The V end lost 3 bases, the J end lost 5 bases, and 11 bases lay between the germline ends. Germline CDR1 is LNHDA and CDR2 is SQIVND (reference sequence). The CDR3 sequence is 13 residues long. CDR3 nucleotides: TGTGCCAGTAGTATTCAGGGCGGGGACGAGCAGTACTTC. Protein product: CASSIQGGDEQYF. Full variable domain (rest looked up from reference TRBV19 and TRBJ2-7): DGGITQSPKYLFRKEGQNVTLSCEQNLNHDAMYWYRQDPGQGLRLIYYSQIVNDFQKGDIAEGYSVSREKKESFPLTVTSAQKNPTAFYLCASSIQGGDEQYFGPGTRLTVT.

This clone was observed a few times. The chain is built from TRBV4-1 and TRBJ2-2; a possible D gene is TRBD1 (6 bases). From germline, CDR1 is MGHRA and CDR2 YSYEKL. This CDR3 spans 18 amino acids. V gave up 4 bases and J gave up 3 bases, with 21 bases separating them. CDR3 nucleotides: TGCGCCAGCAGCCTCGAGACAGGTTCGAATGTACACACCGGGGAGCTGTTTTTT. Translation: CASSLETGSNVHTGELFF.

The J gene is TRBJ1-3, the V gene TRBV29-1, with D unresolved. The germline gives CDR1 SQVTM, CDR2 ANQGSEA. Trimming pared 7 bases from V and 4 bases from J, leaving 11 bases between. The CDR3 is 12 residues long. CDR3: CSACPGGNTIYF. DNA for the CDR3: TGCAGCGCCTGTCCCGGGGGAAACACCATATATTTT.

A few counts support this clone. The chain joins TRBV7-2 to TRBJ2-1; 7 bases match TRBD2. From germline, CDR1 is SGHTA and CDR2 FQGNSA. The CDR3 consists of 15 residues. V lost 4 bases to trimming and J lost 6 bases; unmatched junction nucleotides: 9. CDR3 loop: CASSSRESGANEQFF. CDR3 nucleotide sequence: TGTGCCAGCAGCTCACGGGAAAGCGGGGCCAATGAGCAGTTCTTC.

The chain couples TRBV7-9 to TRBJ2-2, with TRBD1 identical over 8 bases. Germline values: CDR1 SEHNR, CDR2 FQNEAQ (reference sequence). The CDR3 runs 15 residues. V dropped 2 bases and J dropped 6; count of bases not matched to a gene: 5. CDR3 residues: CASSLTTGASGELFF. CDR3 DNA sequence: TGTGCCAGCAGCTTAACGACAGGGGCGTCCGGGGAGCTGTTTTTT. Full variable domain (missing parts from reference TRBV7-9 and TRBJ2-2): DTGVSQNPRHKITKRGQNVTFRCDPISEHNRLYWYRQTLGQGPEFLTYFQNEAQLEKSRLLSDRFSAERPKGSFSTLEIQRTEQGDSAMYLCASSLTTGASGELFFGEGSRLTVL.

The chain uses TRBV7-8 and TRBJ1-5; no clear D gene. CDR1 is SGHVS, CDR2 FQNEAQ, per germline. Trimming left V 2 bases short and J 2 bases short, with 19 bases between. The length of the CDR3 is 18 residues. CDR3 in amino acids: CASSLRPQRILGNQPQHF. CDR3 bases: TGTGCCAGCAGCTTAAGGCCCCAGAGGATTTTAGGCAATCAGCCCCAGCATTTT.

This clone was observed a single time. The rearrangement links TRBV4-2 to TRBJ2-2; 8 positions match TRBD2. The trim removed 2 bases at V and 6 bases at J, leaving 8 bases unmatched. This CDR3 has 16 residues. Germline CDR1 reads LGHNA; CDR2 reads YNFKEQ. CDR3 protein: CASSQRREGLSGELFF. The CDR3 nucleotides are TGTGCCAGCAGCCAACGACGGGAGGGCCTCTCCGGGGAGCTGTTTTTT.

This clone was observed a single time. Different DNA sequences within this sample yield the same CDR3. The gene calls are TRBV30 and TRBJ2-7; TRBD2 might be the D (5 bases). There are 12 residues in the CDR3. The germline V and J ends were trimmed by 5 bases and 6 bases, with 14 bases remaining between them. The germline CDR1 and CDR2 sequences are GTSNPN and SVGIG (reference sequence). DNA of the CDR3: TGTGCCTGGGGTACCGGGGTTCCCGAGCAGTACTTC. It yields the protein CAWGTGVPEQYF.

The chain is built from TRBV7-2 and TRBJ2-7, with D tentatively TRBD2 (7 bases). V was pared by 3 bases and J by 3 bases, with 12 bases between. The V gene's germline CDR1 is SGHTA and CDR2 FQGNSA. The CDR3 length is 14 residues. DNA for the CDR3: TGTGCCAGCAGCTTGCTAGGGGGGGGCTACGAGCAGTACTTC. Amino acids: CASSLLGGGYEQYF.

The chain employs TRBV28 and TRBJ1-2; TRBD1 matches 8 bases. J lost 4 bases, V lost 2 bases, and 3 bases had no gene match. CDR1 is MDHEN, CDR2 SYDVKM, per germline. The length of the CDR3 is 14 residues. Here the CDR3 reads CASSLQGAGYGYTF. CDR3 DNA sequence: TGTGCCAGCAGTTTACAGGGGGCGGGCTATGGCTACACCTTC.

This clone was found a few times. The chain recombines TRBV18 with TRBJ2-2; D is ambiguous. This CDR3 has 15 residues. The germline V gene encodes CDR1 KGHSH and CDR2 LQKENI. V was clipped by 6 bases and J by 4 bases, with 15 bases between them. CDR3 sequence reads: CASSPKLEFTGELFF. Here the CDR3 DNA reads TGTGCCAGCTCCCCTAAACTCGAGTTCACCGGGGAGCTGTTTTTT.

The chain employs TRBV19 and TRBJ2-7; D gene ambiguous. Germline V gives CDR1 LNHDA, CDR2 SQIVND (reference sequence). The CDR3 consists of 15 residues. The ends were cut back, 3 bases at V and 3 bases at J, with 15 bases in the middle. CDR3 protein: CASSMGLSSNYEQYF. DNA of the CDR3: TGTGCCAGTAGTATGGGCCTTTCCTCAAACTACGAGCAGTACTTC.

The chain links TRBV18 to TRBJ2-3; no clear D. Trimming removed 2 bases from V and 0 bases from J, with 6 bases in between. This CDR3 spans 14 amino acids. The V gene's germline CDR1 is KGHSH and CDR2 LQKENI. The CDR3 protein is CASSPSHSTDTQYF. CDR3 DNA: TGTGCCAGCTCACCATCACATAGCACAGATACGCAGTATTTT.

This chain links TRBV5-4 with TRBJ1-5; 8 bases map to TRBD1. Germline V lookup: CDR1 SGHNT, CDR2 YYREEE (reference sequence). This CDR3 comprises 15 residues. The V gene end was trimmed by 3 bases and the J gene end by 7 bases; junction bases not matched to a gene: 9. This chain's CDR3 is CASSSGQGVGQPQHF. The DNA of the CDR3 is TGTGCCAGCAGCTCCGGACAGGGTGTAGGGCAGCCCCAGCATTTT.

This clone was detected once. The rearrangement uses TRBV5-6 and TRBJ1-4; D is unclear. The V gene lost 1 base and the J gene lost 2 bases, with 12 bases spanning the gap. CDR3 length: 16 amino acids. CDR1 and CDR2 from the germline V gene are SGHDT and YYEEEE. CDR3 region: CASSLWREPTNEKLFF. The DNA of the CDR3 is TGTGCCAGCAGCTTGTGGAGGGAACCGACTAATGAAAAACTGTTTTTT.

The chain has TRBV6-5 and TRBJ2-5; D is undetermined. The J call is doubtful: the DNA matches TRBJ2-7 better. The CDR3 contains 14 residues. CDR1 is MNHEY and CDR2 is SVGAGI in the germline V gene. The CDR3 sequence is CASSLQGATYEQYF. The DNA for the CDR3 is TGTGCCAGCAGTCTACAAGGAGCTACTTACGAGCAGTACTTC.

J is TRBJ2-1 and V is TRBV5-1; D gene uncertain. In germline, CDR1 is SGHRS, CDR2 YFSETQ. The CDR3 covers 13 residues. With 0 bases removed from V and 7 bases from J, the gap between germline ends came to 8 bases. CDR3 nucleotides: TGCGCCAGCAGCTTGGCCCCGTTAAATGAGCAGTTCTTC. It encodes CASSLAPLNEQFF.

This rearrangement joins TRBV7-2 to TRBJ2-7; 10 bases fit TRBD2. Germline V gene data show CDR1 as SGHTA and CDR2 as FQGNSA. This CDR3 has 15 amino acids. The V and J ends lost 2 bases and 2 bases, in that order; junction bases with no gene match: 3. In nucleotides, the CDR3 is TGTGCCAGCAGCTTAACTAGCGGGGAAACCTACGAGCAGTACTTC. Amino acids: CASSLTSGETYEQYF.

The chain combines TRBV10-3 with TRBJ2-3, with 12 bases matching TRBD2. The CDR3 has 15 residues. Trimming at V came to 7 bases and at J to 5 bases, leaving 7 bases not matched to a gene. The germline CDR1 and CDR2 sequences are ENHRY and SYGVKD. The DNA for the CDR3 is TGTGCCATCACTAGCGGGAGGGCCGGAGGAGATACGCAGTATTTT. Its translation is CAITSGRAGGDTQYF.

V and J are TRBV28 and TRBJ2-1; the D gene is possibly TRBD2 (6 bases). CDR1 is MDHEN and CDR2 is SYDVKM in the germline V gene. The V end lost 7 bases, the J end lost 4 bases, and 14 bases lay between the germline ends. The CDR3 spans 14 residues. The CDR3 nucleotides read TGTGCCAGCACGACTAGAGAGACTTACAATGAGCAGTTCTTC. Residues: CASTTRETYNEQFF.

This clone was seen a few times. This rearrangement joins TRBV7-2 to TRBJ2-1; no definite D call. This CDR3 spans 15 amino acids. V dropped 1 base and J dropped 3 bases, with 10 bases sitting between them. The germline gives CDR1 SGHTA, CDR2 FQGNSA. The CDR3 loop is CASSLGGSNYNEQFF. Written as DNA, the CDR3 is TGTGCCAGCAGCTTAGGTGGCTCGAACTACAATGAGCAGTTCTTC. The full variable domain, in which reference TRBV7-2 and TRBJ2-1 provide the parts outside the CDR3, is GAGVSQSPSNKVTEKGKDVELRCDPISGHTALYWYRQSLGQGLEFLIYFQGNSAPDKSGLPSDRFSAERTGGSVSTLTIQRTQQEDSAVYLCASSLGGSNYNEQFFGPGTRLTVL.

This clone was seen only a few times. The V gene is TRBV7-9, the J gene TRBJ1-5; D remains ambiguous. CDR1 is SEHNR, CDR2 FQNEAQ, per germline (reference sequence). Deletions cut 1 base from V and 8 bases from J, with 9 bases between. The CDR3 is 13 residues long. The CDR3 DNA reads as TGTGCCAGCAGCTTAGGGGCCATGGAGCCCCAGCATTTT. As protein: CASSLGAMEPQHF. Using reference TRBV7-9 and TRBJ1-5 for the parts outside the CDR3, the full variable domain is DTGVSQNPRHKITKRGQNVTFRCDPISEHNRLYWYRQTLGQGPEFLTYFQNEAQLEKSRLLSDRFSAERPKGSFSTLEIQRTEQGDSAMYLCASSLGAMEPQHFGDGTRLSIL.